The 22 T cell receptor beta chains below come from one sample, sequenced in a study of blood T cell repertoires in COVID-19 (dated by TCRdb to 2018 to 2021). Library preparation was by the immunoSEQ multiplex PCR assay. TCRdb holds this immuneACCESS table with in-frame rearrangements only. Some clones are missing; in checked studies, unresolved V genes explain under half, and the rest has no known cause. The sample data list about 90,000 clones, and more than 70% of these were observed just once. Of the sample, approximately 15% falls within the top ten clones. Sequences were obtained from peripheral blood. The receptors were sampled from a woman older than 75 with acute or convalescent COVID-19.

This chain links TRBV5-5 with TRBJ1-2, with 7 bases lining up with TRBD1. CDR1 is SGHKS, CDR2 YYEKEE, per germline (reference sequence). With 2 bases clipped from V and 4 bases from J, the junction kept 8 bases outside the gene matches. This CDR3 region has 15 residues. CDR3 bases: TGTGCCAGCAGCTTAGGGGGCCCTATTTCCTATGGCTACACCTTC. Its protein product is CASSLGGPISYGYTF.

This chain uses TRBV6-2 or TRBV6-3 with TRBJ1-1, with D hard to call. The V gene's germline CDR1 is MNHEY and CDR2 SVGEGT. Trimming cost V 1 base and J 1 base, with 13 bases left between them. CDR3 length: 16 amino acids. CDR3 bases: TGTGCCAGCAGTTACTTGGCACGAACCTCGAACACTGAAGCTTTCTTT. It yields the protein CASSYLARTSNTEAFF.

The rearrangement joins TRBV6-2 or TRBV6-3 to TRBJ1-2; 10 bases line up with TRBD1. This CDR3 has 16 residues. V dropped 5 bases and J dropped 5; count of bases not matched to a gene: 11. The germline V gene has CDR1 MNHEY and CDR2 SVGEGT. The CDR3 sequence is CASSLPPGTGVYGYTF. The CDR3 DNA reads TGTGCCAGCAGTCTACCCCCCGGGACAGGGGTTTATGGCTACACCTTC.

This clone was picked up one time. This chain links TRBV19 with TRBJ1-1; D may be TRBD1 (6 bases). Trimming took 10 bases from V and 1 from J, leaving 13 bases between them. The CDR3 spans 13 residues. The germline V gene encodes CDR1 LNHDA and CDR2 SQIVND (reference sequence). CDR3 sequence reads: CATLKQGNTEAFF. The CDR3, as DNA: TGTGCCACCTTGAAACAGGGGAACACTGAAGCTTTCTTT.

The chain recombines TRBV25-1 with TRBJ1-1; 9 bases map to TRBD1. The length of the CDR3 is 16 residues. CDR1 MGHDK and CDR2 SYGVNS come from the germline V gene. Trimming cost V 1 base and J 1 base; bases outside gene matches: 4. CDR3 DNA sequence: TGTGCCAGCAGTGAATCCCCGGGACAGGGGAACACTGAAGCTTTCTTT. Residues: CASSESPGQGNTEAFF.

The rearrangement joins TRBV11-2 to TRBJ1-1; 8 bases align to TRBD1. This CDR3 contains 13 residues. The ends lost 4 bases at V and 10 bases at J; junction bases unmatched: 8. CDR1 and CDR2 from the germline V gene are SGHAT and FQNNGV. The CDR3 DNA is TGTGCCAGCAGCTACGGACAGGGTGATACAGCTTTCTTT. This sequence encodes CASSYGQGDTAFF.

This clone was observed at least ten times. This chain connects TRBV2 to TRBJ1-1, with TRBD1 matching over 10 bases. Unmatched junction bases numbered 4, after V lost 8 bases and J lost 4 bases. CDR3 length equals 13 residues. CDR1 and CDR2 (germline): SNHLY, FYNNEI. CDR3 loop: CASVGQGITEAFF. Written as DNA, the CDR3 is TGTGCCAGCGTGGGACAGGGGATCACTGAAGCTTTCTTT.

CDR3 sequence (DNA): TGTGCCAGCAGTTCCCCAGGGGCGGCCACTGAAGCTTTCTTT. Amino acid sequence: CASSSPGAATEAFF. The J gene is TRBJ1-1, the V gene TRBV6-5; maybe TRBD1 (6 bases). The length of the CDR3 is 14 residues. In germline, CDR1 is MNHEY, CDR2 SVGAGI. The V end was cut by 4 bases, the J end by 4 bases, with 13 bases between.

V is TRBV21-1 and J is TRBJ1-2; TRBD1, the table's D call, lacks a check against the DNA. TRBV21-1 is noted as a pseudogene. The CDR3 sequence is 13 residues long. CDR3 DNA sequence: TGTGCCAGCAGCCGACAGGGGTACTATGGCTACACCTTC. The encoded protein is CASSRQGYYGYTF.

This clone was seen repeatedly, ten times or more. V is TRBV16 and J is TRBJ2-1; D gene unclear. CDR1 is KGHSY, CDR2 FQNENV, per germline. This CDR3 is 14 amino acids long. Trimming shortened V by 0 bases and J by 4 bases, and 7 bases separated the two germline ends. The CDR3 DNA reads TGTGCCAGCAGCCAATCACCAGATTACAATGAGCAGTTCTTC. This sequence encodes CASSQSPDYNEQFF.

This chain joins TRBV12-3 or TRBV12-4 and TRBJ2-1, with a tentative D call TRBD2 (7 bases). Deletions cut 4 bases from V and 15 bases from J, with 16 bases between. CDR3 length: 12 residues. DNA for the CDR3: TGTGCCAGCAGTTCGGACAGCGGGGAATGGTTCTTC. Translating it yields CASSSDSGEWFF.

The genes are TRBV5-1 and TRBJ1-6; D gene uncertain. The CDR3 extends over 15 amino acids. V dropped 4 bases and J dropped 7 bases, with 15 bases sitting between them. In germline, CDR1 is SGHRS, CDR2 YFSETQ. The CDR3 DNA sequence: TGCGCCAGCAGCCCAAACCCGGGTTGGAATTCACCCCTCCACTTT. This gives the protein CASSPNPGWNSPLHF.

CDR3 DNA sequence: TGTGCCAGCAGTTCCCTTACAGGGGCGAATGATGAAAAACTGTTTTTT. It codes for CASSSLTGANDEKLFF. The V gene is TRBV27, the J gene TRBJ1-4, with 7 bases that match TRBD1. The V segment lost 4 bases and the J segment 6 bases; nucleotides outside the gene matches: 11. The germline gives CDR1 MNHEY, CDR2 SMNVEV (reference sequence). The CDR3 covers 16 residues.

V gene TRBV19 combines with J gene TRBJ1-6; TRBD1 matches at 9 bases. The CDR3 is made up of 16 amino acids. The germline V gene has CDR1 LNHDA and CDR2 SQIVND (reference sequence). The V gene end was trimmed by 5 bases and the J gene end by 7 bases; junction bases not matched to a gene: 9. This chain's CDR3 is CASSDRDRAFNSPLHF. CDR3 nucleotides: TGTGCCAGTAGTGACCGGGACAGGGCCTTCAATTCACCCCTCCACTTT. Filled out from reference TRBV19 and TRBJ1-6, the complete variable domain reads DGGITQSPKYLFRKEGQNVTLSCEQNLNHDAMYWYRQDPGQGLRLIYYSQIVNDFQKGDIAEGYSVSREKKESFPLTVTSAQKNPTAFYLCASSDRDRAFNSPLHFGNGTRLTVT.

Only a few counts were recorded for this clone. This chain joins TRBV3-1 (or the pseudogene TRBV3-2) and TRBJ1-2; no firm D call. From germline, CDR1 is LGHDT and CDR2 YNNKEL (reference sequence). The V and J ends lost 5 bases and 3 bases respectively, with 10 bases between them. The CDR3 contains 13 residues. The CDR3 sequence is CASSDTGDYGYTF. The CDR3 DNA reads TGTGCCAGCAGCGATACCGGGGACTATGGCTACACCTTC.

The chain joins TRBV25-1 to TRBJ1-6, with 8 nucleotides matching TRBD1. After removal of 11 bases from V and 6 bases from J, the junction contained 12 bases not matched to a gene. The germline V gene encodes CDR1 MGHDK and CDR2 SYGVNS. The CDR3 is made up of 15 amino acids. CDR3 loop: CAVKDGTGLNSPLHF. The CDR3 DNA follows: TGTGCCGTAAAAGATGGGACAGGACTTAATTCACCCCTCCACTTT.

The chain uses TRBV10-3 and TRBJ2-6, with 9 bases lining up with TRBD1. The V gene's germline CDR1 is ENHRY and CDR2 SYGVKD. Losses at the gene ends were 10 bases for V and 1 base for J; bases not matched to a gene: 14. The CDR3 is 18 residues long. DNA of the CDR3: TGTGCCAGAAAAAAACTGGGACAGGGCTCTTCTGGGGCCAACGTCCTGACTTTC. Its protein is CARKKLGQGSSGANVLTF.

V is TRBV6-2 or TRBV6-3 and J is TRBJ1-2; maybe TRBD1 (6 bases). CDR1 MNHEY and CDR2 SVGEGT come from the germline V gene. The CDR3 is 15 residues long. Trimming left V 4 bases short and J 4 bases short, with 16 bases between. The CDR3 coding sequence is TGTGCCAGCAGTTTTGTAGGGACACACGGCTATGGCTACACCTTC. Protein product: CASSFVGTHGYGYTF.

V usage is TRBV7-3 and J usage is TRBJ2-7; TRBD2 aligns across 7 bases. There are 16 residues in the CDR3. Trimming took 0 bases from V and 2 from J; bases not matched to a gene: 7. Germline V gene lookup returns CDR1 SGHTA and CDR2 FQGTGA. The CDR3 protein is CASSLTGLSGAYEQYF. The CDR3 DNA sequence: TGTGCCAGCAGCTTAACGGGGTTGAGCGGGGCCTACGAGCAGTACTTC.

This clone was seen repeatedly, ten times or more. The CDR3 loop reads CASSLGAYEQYF. For the CDR3, the DNA is TGTGCCAGCAGCTTAGGGGCCTACGAGCAGTACTTC. The chain has TRBV5-6 and TRBJ2-7; the D gene is possibly TRBD1 (5 bases). Germline-derived CDR1 and CDR2 are SGHDT and YYEEEE. Trimming took off 2 bases at V and 2 bases at J, with 5 bases between the two ends. There are 12 residues in the CDR3.

This sequence joins TRBV7-2 and TRBJ1-1; D uncertain. Trimming shortened V by 8 bases and J by 1 base, and 8 bases separated the two germline ends. The germline gives CDR1 SGHTA, CDR2 FQGNSA. The CDR3 spans 12 residues. The CDR3 is CASSIQNTEAFF. CDR3 coding DNA: TGTGCCAGCTCAATTCAGAACACTGAAGCTTTCTTT.

V usage is TRBV29-1 and J usage is TRBJ2-2; TRBD1 matches at 8 bases. CDR1 is SQVTM and CDR2 is ANQGSEA in the germline V gene. The V gene end was trimmed by 6 bases and the J gene end by 5 bases; junction bases not matched to a gene: 14. The CDR3 consists of 16 residues. CDR3 bases: TGCAGCGTCAGAAGGTCAGGGGGCGAGCGAACCGGGGAGCTGTTTTTT. Protein sequence: CSVRRSGGERTGELFF.